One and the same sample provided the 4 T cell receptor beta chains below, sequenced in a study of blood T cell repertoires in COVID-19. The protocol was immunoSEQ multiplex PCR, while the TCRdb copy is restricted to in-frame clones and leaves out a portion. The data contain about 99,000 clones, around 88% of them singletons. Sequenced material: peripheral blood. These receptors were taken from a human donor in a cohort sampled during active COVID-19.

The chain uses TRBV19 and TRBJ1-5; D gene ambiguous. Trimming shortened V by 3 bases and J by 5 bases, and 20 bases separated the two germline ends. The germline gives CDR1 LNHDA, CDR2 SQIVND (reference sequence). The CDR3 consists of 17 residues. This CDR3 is CASSIPRAKRDHQPQHF. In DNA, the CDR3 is TGTGCCAGTAGTATCCCGCGGGCTAAAAGGGATCATCAGCCCCAGCATTTT.

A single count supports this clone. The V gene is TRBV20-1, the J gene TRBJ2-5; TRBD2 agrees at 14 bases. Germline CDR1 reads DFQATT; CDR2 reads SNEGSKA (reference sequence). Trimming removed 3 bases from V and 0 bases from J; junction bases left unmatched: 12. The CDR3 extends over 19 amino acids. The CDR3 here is CSASFRTSGRTVYQETQYF. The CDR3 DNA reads TGCAGTGCTAGTTTTCGGACTAGCGGGAGGACCGTATACCAAGAGACCCAGTACTTC.

CDR3 in amino acids: CASSVDPGINYGYTF. The CDR3 DNA sequence: TGTGCCAGCAGCGTAGATCCAGGTATTAACTATGGCTACACCTTC. This rearrangement joins TRBV9 to TRBJ1-2; D unresolved. CDR3 size: 15 residues. Germline-derived CDR1 and CDR2 are SGDLS and YYNGEE. Trimming shortened V by 0 bases and J by 1 base, and 10 bases separated the two germline ends.

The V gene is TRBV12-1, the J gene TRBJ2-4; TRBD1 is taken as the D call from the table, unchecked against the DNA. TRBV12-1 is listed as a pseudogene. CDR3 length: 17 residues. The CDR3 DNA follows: TGTGCCAGCAGCCTCCCAGGGGGGCTGGCGACGATGGACATTCAGTACTTC. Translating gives CASSLPGGLATMDIQYF.